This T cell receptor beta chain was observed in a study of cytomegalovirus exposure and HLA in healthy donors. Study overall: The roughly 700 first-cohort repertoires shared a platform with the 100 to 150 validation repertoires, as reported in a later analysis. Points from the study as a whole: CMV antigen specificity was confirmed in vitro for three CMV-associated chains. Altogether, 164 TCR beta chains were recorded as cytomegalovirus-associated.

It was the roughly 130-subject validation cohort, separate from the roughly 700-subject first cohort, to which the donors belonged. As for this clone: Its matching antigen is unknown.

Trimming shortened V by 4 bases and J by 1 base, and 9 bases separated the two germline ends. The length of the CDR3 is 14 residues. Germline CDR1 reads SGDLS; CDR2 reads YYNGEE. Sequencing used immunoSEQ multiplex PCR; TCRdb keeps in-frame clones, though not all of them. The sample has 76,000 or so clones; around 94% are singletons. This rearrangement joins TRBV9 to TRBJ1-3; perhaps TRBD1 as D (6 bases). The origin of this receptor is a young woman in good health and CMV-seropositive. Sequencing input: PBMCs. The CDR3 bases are TGTGCCAGCAGCCCCGGGACATCTGGAAACACCATATATTTT. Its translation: CASSPGTSGNTIYF.